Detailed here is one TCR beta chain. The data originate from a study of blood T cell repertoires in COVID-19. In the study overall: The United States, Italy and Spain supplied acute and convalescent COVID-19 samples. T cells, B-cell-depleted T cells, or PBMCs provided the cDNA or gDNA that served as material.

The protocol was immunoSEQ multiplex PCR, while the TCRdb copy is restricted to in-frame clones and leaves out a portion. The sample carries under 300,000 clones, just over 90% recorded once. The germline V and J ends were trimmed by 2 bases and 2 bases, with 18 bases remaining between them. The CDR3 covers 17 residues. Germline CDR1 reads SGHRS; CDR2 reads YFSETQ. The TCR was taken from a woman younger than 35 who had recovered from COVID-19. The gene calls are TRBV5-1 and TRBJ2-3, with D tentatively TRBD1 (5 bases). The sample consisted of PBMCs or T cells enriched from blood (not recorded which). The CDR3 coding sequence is TGCGCCAGCAGCTTTACAGGTCTTGGTTTATTCACAGATACGCAGTATTTT. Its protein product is CASSFTGLGLFTDTQYF.